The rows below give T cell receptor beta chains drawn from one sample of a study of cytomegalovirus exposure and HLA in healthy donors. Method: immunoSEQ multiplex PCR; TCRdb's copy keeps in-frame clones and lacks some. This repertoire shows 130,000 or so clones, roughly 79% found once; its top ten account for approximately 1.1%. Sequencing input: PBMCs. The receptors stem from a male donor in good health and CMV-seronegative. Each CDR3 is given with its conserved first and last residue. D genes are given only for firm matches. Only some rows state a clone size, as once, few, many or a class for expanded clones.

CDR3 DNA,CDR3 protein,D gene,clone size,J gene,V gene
TGTGCCAGCAGCTTAGGCGCAGGGGGTAGCAATCAGCCCCAGCATTTT,CASSLGAGGSNQPQHF,TRBD1,.,TRBJ1-5,TRBV13
TGTGCCAGCAGCTTTAAAGGTCGAGGCAGGGGGACTGAAGCTTTCTTT,CASSFKGRGRGTEAFF,TRBD1,.,TRBJ1-1,TRBV5-6
TGTGCCAGCAGTGAATCGGTCGCTCGCGGGGAGCTGTTTTTT,CASSESVARGELFF,.,.,TRBJ2-2,TRBV2
TGTGCCAGCAGCTTAGACAGCTCTGGAAACACCATATATTTT,CASSLDSSGNTIYF,.,.,TRBJ1-3,TRBV11-2
TGCGCCAGCGGGGGAGGGAGAGGGGACATTCAGTACTTC,CASGGGRGDIQYF,TRBD2,.,TRBJ2-4,TRBV5-1
TGTGCCAGCACTGCTCGCGGGGCAAGCACAGATACGCAGTATTTT,CASTARGASTDTQYF,.,once,TRBJ2-3,TRBV6-6
TGTGCCAGCTCACCACGCAACGGACAGGCGACCTATGGCTACACCTTC,CASSPRNGQATYGYTF,TRBD1,.,TRBJ1-2,TRBV18
TGTGCCAGCAGTGAGGAGCGGGGGGGGACCGGGGAGCTGTTTTTT,CASSEERGGTGELFF,TRBD2,.,TRBJ2-2,TRBV2
TGTGCCATCCGGGACAGGGGGGGGACCGGGAAAGCTTTCTTT,CAIRDRGGTGKAFF,TRBD1,.,TRBJ1-1,TRBV10-3
TGTGCCAGCAGCTTAGCGAACAGGCCAGATTTTTATGGCTACACCTTC,CASSLANRPDFYGYTF,.,.,TRBJ1-2,TRBV7-2
TGTGCCAGCAGCCGCGGGACAGTAGACGCGAACACCGGGGAGCTGTTTTTT,CASSRGTVDANTGELFF,.,.,TRBJ2-2,TRBV7-9
TGTGCCTGTCCCCGCCGGGATAAGCCGTACGAGCAGTACTTC,CACPRRDKPYEQYF,.,.,TRBJ2-7,TRBV30
TGTGCCAGCAGTTTCGGGGCGGGGGACTACGGGCAGTACTTC,CASSFGAGDYGQYF,TRBD2,.,TRBJ2-7,TRBV27
TGTGCCAGCAGCGGGGCGGGGCCTGGAAACACCATATATTTT,CASSGAGPGNTIYF,.,.,TRBJ1-3,TRBV2
TGTGCCAGCAGTCGGGACAGACAAGAGACCCAGTACTTC,CASSRDRQETQYF,TRBD1,.,TRBJ2-5,TRBV2
TGCGCCAGCAGCCAAGACTCCGGGACTAGCATCTACGAGCAGTACTTC,CASSQDSGTSIYEQYF,TRBD2,few,TRBJ2-7,TRBV4-1
TGTGCCACCTCCGGACCGGGAGCAACTAATGAAAAACTGTTTTTT,CATSGPGATNEKLFF,.,.,TRBJ1-4,TRBV6-1
TGTGCCAGTTCCCCCCCGTGGGACAGGGGGAACACCGGGGAGCTGTTTTTT,CASSPPWDRGNTGELFF,TRBD1,.,TRBJ2-2,TRBV19
TGTGCCAGCTCACCATCACAGGGGTACGAGCAGTACTTC,CASSPSQGYEQYF,TRBD1,.,TRBJ2-7,TRBV18
TGTGCCAGCAGCGCTGGGACAGGGATCAACGAGCAGTACTTC,CASSAGTGINEQYF,TRBD1,few,TRBJ2-7,TRBV9
TGTGCCAGCAGCTTAGGAGGGGGCGGTCAGCCCCAGCATTTT,CASSLGGGGQPQHF,TRBD1,.,TRBJ1-5,TRBV7-9
TGTGCCAGCAGCTTAGGCGACAGTTTCTGGGTAAGCTCCTACAATGAGCAGTTCTTC,CASSLGDSFWVSSYNEQFF,.,.,TRBJ2-1,TRBV7-8
TGTGCCAGCAGCTTTAGTATCTCAGGTAGCAATCAGCCCCAGCATTTT,CASSFSISGSNQPQHF,.,.,TRBJ1-5,TRBV7-2
TGTGCCAGCAGCTTCGACAGGGGTAAAGGTGAAAAACTGTTTTTT,CASSFDRGKGEKLFF,TRBD1,.,TRBJ1-4,TRBV11-2
TGTGCCAGTAGTATCTCGGGACAGGGGGATTCACCCCTCCACTTT,CASSISGQGDSPLHF,TRBD1,.,TRBJ1-6,TRBV19
TGCAGCGTTGGGATTGGGGCAGGGGGAGAGACCCAGTACTTC,CSVGIGAGGETQYF,TRBD1,.,TRBJ2-5,TRBV29-1
TGTGCCAGCAGCCACGCGGGGACTGTTTCTAAGCAGTACTTC,CASSHAGTVSKQYF,.,once,TRBJ2-7,TRBV7-2